This T cell receptor beta chain was recovered during a study of OX40 agonist ivuxolimab in advanced cancers. Study overall: The group had a mean age of 60 years, ranged from roughly 23 to 90, and was 80% to 90% male.

The germline CDR1 and CDR2 sequences are SEHNR and FQNEAQ (reference sequence). The V and J ends lost 5 bases and 4 bases respectively, with 17 bases between them. This CDR3 has 15 residues. Using immunoSEQ multiplex PCR, the repertoire was profiled, and TCRdb retains in-frame clones only, with some absent. The sample lists some 20,000 clones; 84% were seen once. The TCR comes from an adult with an advanced solid tumor such as melanoma, head and neck, liver or kidney cancer. Sample: CD4+ or CD8+ T cells sorted from blood, taken in a trial of the OX40 agonist ivuxolimab. V usage is TRBV7-9 and J usage is TRBJ1-2, with D possibly being TRBD1 (5 bases). The CDR3 region is CASSPPGRIIYGYTF. In DNA form, the CDR3 reads TGTGCCAGCAGCCCCCCGGGACGGATTATCTATGGCTACACCTTC.